These 21 T cell receptor beta chains were all obtained from the same sample, sequenced in a study of blood T cell repertoires in COVID-19. Sequenced by immunoSEQ multiplex PCR; TCRdb stores in-frame clones only, minus some. Among 150,000 or so clones listed, about 85% were seen once. The sequenced material came from peripheral blood. All receptors derive from a man in his fifties or sixties with COVID-19, enrolled during active disease.

The chain employs TRBV5-6 and TRBJ2-3; D is unresolved. Trimming pared 1 base from V and 2 bases from J, leaving 11 bases between. The CDR3 loop spans 15 amino acids. The V gene's germline CDR1 is SGHDT and CDR2 YYEEEE. The DNA for the CDR3 is TGTGCCAGCAGCTTGATTTTTGCGATCACAGATACGCAGTATTTT. It translates to CASSLIFAITDTQYF.

The chain combines TRBV3-1 (or the pseudogene TRBV3-2) with TRBJ1-6, with D hard to call. Germline V gene sequence: CDR1 LGHDT, CDR2 YNNKEL (reference sequence). The length of the CDR3 is 15 residues. Trimming left V 1 base short and J 9 bases short, with 13 bases between. The CDR3 reads CASSQGARLSSPLHF. Written as DNA, the CDR3 is TGTGCCAGCAGCCAAGGGGCCAGGTTGAGTTCACCCCTCCACTTT.

This sequence joins TRBV10-1 and TRBJ1-2; no definite D call. The CDR3 sequence is 13 residues long. The V gene's germline CDR1 is WNHNN and CDR2 SYGVQD (reference sequence). V was pared by 8 bases and J by 6 bases, with 16 bases between. The CDR3 sequence is CASASPSPDGYTF. CDR3 bases: TGCGCCAGCGCCTCCCCATCCCCGGATGGCTACACCTTC.

The rearrangement links TRBV18 to TRBJ1-2, with D possibly matching TRBD1 (6 bases). CDR3 length: 13 amino acids. Germline V gene data show CDR1 as KGHSH and CDR2 as LQKENI. The V end was cut by 2 bases, the J end by 6 bases, with 10 bases between. The DNA for the CDR3 is TGTGCCAGCTCACCAAATGGGGGCGATGGCTACACCTTC. Translated: CASSPNGGDGYTF.

This clone turned up a few times. The chain employs TRBV5-5 and TRBJ1-5; D may be TRBD1 (5 bases). Germline CDR1 and CDR2: SGHKS and YYEKEE (reference sequence). The CDR3 covers 14 residues. Trimming cost V 0 bases and J 3 bases, with 7 bases left between them. The CDR3 region has the DNA TGTGCCAGCAGCTTGGCGACAGTCAATCAGCCCCAGCATTTT. Protein sequence: CASSLATVNQPQHF.

This chain uses TRBV3-1 (or the pseudogene TRBV3-2) with TRBJ1-4; D perhaps matches TRBD1 (6 bases). CDR1 LGHDT and CDR2 YNNKEL come from the germline V gene (reference sequence). The CDR3 has 16 residues. Trimming removed 4 bases at V and 2 bases at J, with 14 bases between. The CDR3 sequence: CASSLRGRGTNEKLFF. Here the CDR3 DNA reads TGTGCCAGCAGCCTCAGGGGACGGGGCACTAATGAAAAACTGTTTTTT.

This chain uses TRBV10-3 with TRBJ1-4, with 10 bases identical to TRBD1. This CDR3 comprises 15 residues. After removal of 2 bases from V and 11 bases from J, the junction contained 8 bases not matched to a gene. The germline V gene encodes CDR1 ENHRY and CDR2 SYGVKD. The CDR3 DNA sequence: TGTGCCATCAGTGAGGGACAGGGGGTTATTCGGAAACTGTTTTTT. This gives the protein CAISEGQGVIRKLFF.

The J gene is TRBJ2-7, the V gene TRBV7-9; 11 bases line up with TRBD1. From germline, CDR1 is SEHNR and CDR2 FQNEAQ (reference sequence). The CDR3 has 15 amino acids. Trimming removed 1 base from V and 5 bases from J; junction bases left unmatched: 4. This chain's CDR3 is CASSLGGQGVHEQYF. In nucleotides, the CDR3 is TGTGCCAGCAGCTTAGGGGGACAGGGGGTCCACGAGCAGTACTTC.

The J gene is TRBJ2-1, the V gene TRBV24-1, with 8 bases identical to TRBD2. This CDR3 is 15 amino acids long. Trimming removed 9 bases from V and 1 base from J; junction bases left unmatched: 7. The germline V gene encodes CDR1 KGHDR and CDR2 SFDVKD. The CDR3 DNA reads as TGTGCCACCGCCGGGGGGGCGGGGTCCTACAATGAGCAGTTCTTC. As protein: CATAGGAGSYNEQFF.

The V and J genes are TRBV21-1 and TRBJ1-2; the table's TRBD1 call for D was not verified on the DNA. TRBV21-1 is classified as a pseudogene. CDR3 length: 16 residues. The CDR3 nucleotides read TGTGCCAGCAGCAAGCAAGACAGGGGGTCGATCTATGGCTACACCTTC. This translates into CASSKQDRGSIYGYTF.

The V call is TRBV28, the J call TRBJ1-4; no firm D call. The V gene lost 6 bases and the J gene lost 0 bases, with 17 bases spanning the gap. This CDR3 has 17 residues. The germline V gene encodes CDR1 MDHEN and CDR2 SYDVKM. The CDR3 nucleotides read TGTGCCAGCAGGTTAGACACCAGTACCGCAACTAATGAAAAACTGTTTTTT. Translated, it gives CASRLDTSTATNEKLFF.

The V gene is TRBV11-3, the J gene TRBJ2-5; 9 bases line up with TRBD1. The CDR3 has 14 amino acids. Per the germline V gene, CDR1 is SGHNT and CDR2 is YENEEA. With V trimmed by 4 bases and J by 3 bases, 3 bases remained unmatched. In DNA form, the CDR3 reads TGTGCCAGCAGCTCTAGGACAGGGGAAGAGACCCAGTACTTC. Amino acids: CASSSRTGEETQYF.

The chain couples TRBV7-2 to TRBJ1-1, with D unclear. V was clipped by 2 bases and J by 0 bases, with 7 bases between them. Looked up from germline, CDR1 is SGHTA and CDR2 is FQGNSA. The length of the CDR3 is 14 residues. The CDR3 region has the DNA TGTGCCAGCAGCTTAAACTTATTGAACACTGAAGCTTTCTTT. Translating gives CASSLNLLNTEAFF. Looking up the rest from reference TRBV7-2 and TRBJ1-1 gives the full variable domain: GAGVSQSPSNKVTEKGKDVELRCDPISGHTALYWYRQSLGQGLEFLIYFQGNSAPDKSGLPSDRFSAERTGGSVSTLTIQRTQQEDSAVYLCASSLNLLNTEAFFGQGTRLTVV.

The V and J genes are TRBV5-1 and TRBJ1-2, with D perhaps TRBD1 (5 bases). The V end was cut by 4 bases, the J end by 4 bases, with 14 bases between. The germline V gene has CDR1 SGHRS and CDR2 YFSETQ. CDR3 length: 14 residues. The DNA for the CDR3 is TGCGCCAGCAGCCCCACCCAGGGTTTCTATGGCTACACCTTC. Its translation is CASSPTQGFYGYTF.

The chain is built from TRBV28 and TRBJ1-1, with D possibly being TRBD1 (5 bases). The CDR3 has 12 amino acids. Germline V gives CDR1 MDHEN, CDR2 SYDVKM. V was clipped by 7 bases and J by 1 base, with 7 bases between them. CDR3 protein: CASTDRNTEAFF. CDR3 nucleotide sequence: TGTGCCAGCACAGACAGGAACACTGAAGCTTTCTTT.

This chain connects TRBV12-3 or TRBV12-4 to TRBJ1-1; 10 bases are a match to TRBD1. Trimming removed 6 bases from V and 9 bases from J; junction bases left unmatched: 4. This CDR3 contains 12 residues. DNA of the CDR3: TGTGCCAGCAGACCCGACAGGGGGCAAGCTTTCTTT. Amino acids: CASRPDRGQAFF.

This clone has only one observation. The chain recombines TRBV19 with TRBJ2-5, with 10 positions matching TRBD1. V was pared by 3 bases and J by 4 bases, with 5 bases of the junction left unmatched. The CDR3 runs 15 residues. Germline lookup yields CDR1 LNHDA and CDR2 SQIVND (reference sequence). CDR3 region: CASSMTGGTGETQYF. The CDR3 DNA follows: TGTGCCAGTAGTATGACAGGGGGCACGGGAGAGACCCAGTACTTC.

The chain uses TRBV14 and TRBJ2-5; D gene uncertain. V shed 0 bases and J shed 7 bases, with 6 bases lying between them. CDR1 SGHDN and CDR2 FVKESK come from the germline V gene. The CDR3 covers 12 residues. The CDR3 nucleotides are TGTGCCAGCAGCCAAGATCCAGGGACCCAGTACTTC. It encodes CASSQDPGTQYF. The full variable domain, rest sourced from reference TRBV14 and TRBJ2-5, is EAGVTQFPSHSVIEKGQTVTLRCDPISGHDNLYWYRRVMGKEIKFLLHFVKESKQDESGMPNNRFLAERTGGTYSTLKVQPAELEDSGVYFCASSQDPGTQYFGPGTRLLVL.

The chain joins TRBV4-2 to TRBJ1-6; TRBD1 matches at 7 bases. The CDR3 is 17 amino acids. Germline lookup yields CDR1 LGHNA and CDR2 YNFKEQ. Trimming took 4 bases from V and 0 from J; bases not matched to a gene: 6. CDR3 protein: CASSRDGTVSYNSPLHF. CDR3 bases: TGTGCCAGCAGCCGGGACGGGACAGTCTCCTATAATTCACCCCTCCACTTT.

Concerning this clone itself: The junction and the germline gene differ at one end; a read error may be behind it. V gene TRBV28 combines with J gene TRBJ2-1, with D maybe TRBD1 (5 bases). Germline V gene sequence: CDR1 MDHEN, CDR2 SYDVKM. This CDR3 has 12 residues. The CDR3 DNA reads TGTGCCACTAAACCTCAGGGAACTCTTTCAGTCTTC. Its protein product is CATKPQGTLSVF.

This clone was detected only a few times. The genes are TRBV7-2 and TRBJ1-2, with TRBD1 identical over 10 bases. Germline V gene data show CDR1 as SGHTA and CDR2 as FQGNSA. The CDR3 has 19 residues. The ends lost 1 base at V and 5 bases at J; junction bases unmatched: 16. The CDR3: CASSLGRFLGGTGDYGYTF. The CDR3 region has the DNA TGTGCCAGCAGCTTAGGCAGGTTTCTCGGCGGGACAGGGGATTATGGCTACACCTTC.